The next 27 T cell receptor beta chains were all read from a single sample in a study of T-cell memory formation after mild COVID-19. TCRdb processed the 5' RACE reads anew with MiXCR; each CDR3 protein has one entry. The sample lists some 190,000 distinct CDR3 sequences; around 15% were seen once. The sample was PBMCs or a T cell subset sorted from them (not recorded which). Source of these receptors: an adult woman who had mild COVID-19 (a few samples of this study predate the infection). Cell type and time point are not known.

CDR3 residues: CASSWTSPATNEKLFF. CDR3 bases: TGCGCCAGCAGCTGGACTTCACCTGCAACTAATGAAAAACTGTTTTTT. V usage is TRBV5-1 and J usage is TRBJ1-4; D remains unclear. The length of the CDR3 is 16 residues. Trimming cost V 3 bases and J 0 bases, with 12 bases left between them. Germline CDR1 is SGHRS and CDR2 is YFSETQ. The whole variable domain, remainder taken from reference TRBV5-1 and TRBJ1-4, is KAGVTQTPRYLIKTRGQQVTLSCSPISGHRSVSWYQQTPGQGLQFLFEYFSETQRNKGNFPGRFSGRQFSNSRSEMNVSTLELGDSALYLCASSWTSPATNEKLFFGSGTQLSVL.

In its sample, this clonotype was seen a few times. The rearrangement joins TRBV20-1 to TRBJ2-2; TRBD2 aligns across 7 bases. With V trimmed by 1 base and J by 6 bases, 5 bases remained unmatched. Germline assignment: CDR1 DFQATT and CDR2 SNEGSKA (reference sequence). This CDR3 contains 14 residues. The CDR3 nucleotides read TGCAGTGCTAGAGTTTACCGGGGGGCCGGGGAGCTGTTTTTT. It codes for CSARVYRGAGELFF.

This clonotype has a handful of counts. The chain uses TRBV25-1 and TRBJ2-1, with 10 bases identical to TRBD2. V was clipped by 7 bases and J by 8 bases; unmatched bases: 5. Germline CDR1 is MGHDK and CDR2 is SYGVNS. The CDR3 length is 13 residues. The CDR3 loop is CASMLAGAYEQFF. The DNA for the CDR3 is TGTGCCAGCATGCTAGCGGGAGCTTATGAGCAGTTCTTC. The variable domain in full, with the rest retrieved from reference TRBV25-1 and TRBJ2-1, is EADIYQTPRYLVIGTGKKITLECSQTMGHDKMYWYQQDPGMELHLIHYSYGVNSTEKGDLSSESTVSRIRTEHFPLTLESARPSHTSQYLCASMLAGAYEQFFGPGTRLTVL.

This clonotype has at least ten counts. The chain has TRBV6-5 and TRBJ1-6; D gene unclear. The CDR3 is 12 residues long. Trimming cost V 5 bases and J 6 bases, with 5 bases left between them. In germline, CDR1 is MNHEY, CDR2 SVGAGI. The CDR3 loop is CASSLGNSPLHF. CDR3 sequence (DNA): TGTGCCAGCAGTCTCGGTAATTCACCCCTCCACTTT.

The chain uses TRBV7-2 and TRBJ2-7; 11 bases align to TRBD1. CDR3 length: 15 residues. The germline CDR1 and CDR2 sequences are SGHTA and FQGNSA. Trimming cost V 5 bases and J 3 bases; bases outside gene matches: 6. The CDR3, as DNA: TGTGCCAGCAGCCGCGCCGGGACAGGGGGCTACGAGCAGTACTTC. Encoded protein: CASSRAGTGGYEQYF.

The chain recombines TRBV18 with TRBJ2-7; D unresolved. CDR1 and CDR2 (germline): KGHSH, LQKENI. This CDR3 region has 14 residues. Deletions cut 4 bases from V and 1 base from J, with 11 bases between. CDR3 DNA: TGTGCCAGCTCACAAAGCCCTGGATCCTACGAGCAGTACTTC. This encodes CASSQSPGSYEQYF.

This clonotype was detected ten times or more. J is TRBJ2-3 and V is TRBV7-2; D may be TRBD2 (6 bases). Germline V CDR1 and CDR2: SGHTA, FQGNSA. This CDR3 region has 14 residues. V gave up 3 bases and J gave up 2 bases, with 9 bases separating them. The CDR3 DNA follows: TGTGCCAGCAGCTTGGGCGGGGTCACAGATACGCAGTATTTT. Its translation is CASSLGGVTDTQYF.

V and J are TRBV12-3 or TRBV12-4 and TRBJ1-2; D remains unclear. The CDR3 is 13 residues long. Trimming took 6 bases from V and 2 from J, leaving 10 bases between them. The CDR3 sequence: CASSPQPNYGYTF. The DNA of the CDR3 is TGTGCCAGCAGCCCGCAACCGAACTATGGCTACACCTTC.

V usage is TRBV3-1 and J usage is TRBJ2-4; possible D gene TRBD1, 5 bases. The length of the CDR3 is 13 residues. In germline, CDR1 is LGHDT, CDR2 YNNKEL (reference sequence). V lost 2 bases to trimming and J lost 6 bases, with 8 bases between them. In DNA, the CDR3 is TGTGCCAGCAGCCAACCCCAGGGAAACATTCAGTACTTC. It translates to CASSQPQGNIQYF.

This clonotype has a handful of counts. The chain is built from TRBV5-1 and TRBJ2-7; 7 positions match TRBD2. Germline assignment: CDR1 SGHRS and CDR2 YFSETQ. The CDR3 runs to 16 residues. The V gene end was trimmed by 4 bases and the J gene end by 2 bases; junction bases not matched to a gene: 12. For the CDR3, the DNA is TGCGCCAGCAGCCGAGGGGCGAAAGCGGGAACCTACGAGCAGTACTTC. Translated, it gives CASSRGAKAGTYEQYF.

This clonotype was counted only a few times. V gene TRBV20-1 combines with J gene TRBJ2-3; 11 bases match TRBD2. The ends lost 3 bases at V and 0 bases at J; junction bases unmatched: 2. The CDR3 consists of 15 residues. Germline V gene sequence: CDR1 DFQATT, CDR2 SNEGSKA (reference sequence). Here the CDR3 reads CSARTSGTSTDTQYF. DNA for the CDR3: TGCAGTGCTAGGACTAGCGGGACCAGCACAGATACGCAGTATTTT.

The rearrangement uses TRBV20-1 and TRBJ2-7; 12 positions agree with TRBD2. The V gene's germline CDR1 is DFQATT and CDR2 SNEGSKA (reference sequence). After removal of 3 bases from V and 0 bases from J, the junction contained 3 bases not matched to a gene. There are 15 residues in the CDR3. The CDR3 is CSASTSGGFSYEQYF. The CDR3 DNA reads TGCAGTGCTAGCACTAGCGGGGGGTTCTCCTACGAGCAGTACTTC.

The rearrangement uses TRBV20-1 and TRBJ2-3, with 8 bases aligning to TRBD2. V lost 5 bases, J lost 1 base, and 8 bases stayed unmatched. The germline V gene has CDR1 DFQATT and CDR2 SNEGSKA (reference sequence). This CDR3 has 15 residues. CDR3: CSALSGGTGTDTQYF. CDR3 DNA sequence: TGCAGTGCTTTAAGCGGGGGAACGGGCACAGATACGCAGTATTTT.

In its sample, this clonotype was seen a few times. This chain's CDR3 is CASSSPPETQYF. The DNA of the CDR3 is TGTGCCAGCAGCTCCCCCCCAGAGACCCAGTACTTC. The V call is TRBV7-2, the J call TRBJ2-5; no definite D call. The length of the CDR3 is 12 residues. The germline V gene encodes CDR1 SGHTA and CDR2 FQGNSA. The V end was cut by 4 bases, the J end by 4 bases, with 7 bases between.

This clonotype was detected only a few times. This chain uses TRBV27 with TRBJ2-7; TRBD1 might be the D (6 bases). This CDR3 has 14 amino acids. Germline loops: CDR1 MNHEY, CDR2 SMNVEV (reference sequence). V was trimmed by 5 bases and J by 2 bases, leaving 13 bases between them. The CDR3 sequence: CASSQPGHTYEQYF. The CDR3 region has the DNA TGTGCCAGCAGTCAACCGGGACATACCTACGAGCAGTACTTC.

The chain combines TRBV25-1 with TRBJ1-5; a possible D gene is TRBD1 (5 bases). Germline V lookup: CDR1 MGHDK, CDR2 SYGVNS. The CDR3 length is 14 residues. Trimming cost V 7 bases and J 1 base, with 11 bases left between them. CDR3 bases: TGTGCCAGCAACGCAGGGACCAGCAATCAGCCCCAGCATTTT. Residues: CASNAGTSNQPQHF.

This clonotype was observed a handful of times. V is TRBV25-1 and J is TRBJ2-2, with TRBD1 matching 9 bases. The V gene end was trimmed by 4 bases and the J gene end by 5 bases; junction bases not matched to a gene: 2. Per the germline V gene, CDR1 is MGHDK and CDR2 is SYGVNS. The CDR3 runs to 14 residues. Written as DNA, the CDR3 is TGTGCCAGCAGTGTACAGGGGGCTACCGGGGAGCTGTTTTTT. Its translation is CASSVQGATGELFF.

This clonotype occurred a few times. The chain couples TRBV7-8 to TRBJ1-2; a weak D match, TRBD1 (5 bases). Per germline, CDR1 SGHVS and CDR2 FQNEAQ. V lost 5 bases and J lost 2, with 12 bases in between. This CDR3 has 14 amino acids. The CDR3, as DNA: TGTGCCAGCAGCCCCGGGGGGGTAAACTATGGCTACACCTTC. This gives the protein CASSPGGVNYGYTF.

The chain combines TRBV11-2 with TRBJ2-1; 8 bases fit TRBD2. CDR1 and CDR2 (germline): SGHAT, FQNNGV. The V and J ends lost 9 bases and 9 bases, in that order; junction bases with no gene match: 22. This CDR3 contains 17 residues. DNA for the CDR3: TGTGCCAGAAGCCTCAGATATTCCGGGACTAGGCCCCTTGAGCAGTTCTTC. Encoded protein: CARSLRYSGTRPLEQFF.

This clonotype has a handful of counts. This chain joins TRBV5-1 and TRBJ2-2; D perhaps matches TRBD1 (6 bases). The germline V gene encodes CDR1 SGHRS and CDR2 YFSETQ. Trimming cost V 4 bases and J 3 bases, with 13 bases left between them. The CDR3 is 15 amino acids. This CDR3 is CASSDQGLYTGELFF. Written as DNA, the CDR3 is TGCGCCAGCAGCGACCAGGGGCTCTACACCGGGGAGCTGTTTTTT.

This clonotype was found a few times. CDR3 in amino acids: CASSWGEGTNTEAFF. The CDR3 DNA reads as TGTGCCAGCAGCTGGGGGGAGGGCACGAACACTGAAGCTTTCTTT. The V gene is TRBV3-1, the J gene TRBJ1-1; maybe TRBD1 (5 bases). Trimming took 5 bases from V and 1 from J, leaving 14 bases between them. The CDR3 has 15 amino acids. Germline loops: CDR1 LGHDT, CDR2 YNNKEL (reference sequence).

The table lists this clonotype with a few counts. The chain employs TRBV5-1 and TRBJ2-2; D is undetermined. V was shortened by 4 bases and J by 1 base, with 8 bases between the two germline ends. CDR3 length equals 14 residues. Germline V gene sequence: CDR1 SGHRS, CDR2 YFSETQ. CDR3 in DNA: TGCGCCAGCAGCGCTGACCAGAACACCGGGGAGCTGTTTTTT. Translation gives CASSADQNTGELFF. The complete variable domain, with remaining parts taken from reference TRBV5-1 and TRBJ2-2, reads KAGVTQTPRYLIKTRGQQVTLSCSPISGHRSVSWYQQTPGQGLQFLFEYFSETQRNKGNFPGRFSGRQFSNSRSEMNVSTLELGDSALYLCASSADQNTGELFFGEGSRLTVL.

This clonotype was found many times. The V call is TRBV7-2, the J call TRBJ2-3, with D hard to call. This CDR3 contains 13 residues. The germline CDR1 and CDR2 sequences are SGHTA and FQGNSA. V lost 2 bases to trimming and J lost 5 bases, with 8 bases between them. The CDR3 spells CASSLSGLDTQYF. CDR3 sequence (DNA): TGTGCCAGCAGCTTATCCGGGTTAGATACGCAGTATTTT.

There are a few counts of this clonotype. This rearrangement joins TRBV6-2 or TRBV6-3 to TRBJ2-6; 8 bases align to TRBD2. This CDR3 is built from 15 residues. With 6 bases clipped from V and 4 bases from J, the junction kept 5 bases outside the gene matches. Germline V gives CDR1 MNHEY, CDR2 SVGEGT. The CDR3 reads CASRPGGAGANVLTF. DNA of the CDR3: TGTGCCAGCAGGCCCGGGGGGGCCGGGGCCAACGTCCTGACTTTC.

This clonotype appeared a few times. The chain carries TRBV14 and TRBJ2-5; 7 bases align to TRBD1. Germline values: CDR1 SGHDN, CDR2 FVKESK. Trimming took 5 bases from V and 0 from J; bases not matched to a gene: 6. The CDR3 consists of 15 residues. The CDR3 DNA sequence: TGTGCCAGCAGCTCGACGGACAGGCACCAAGAGACCCAGTACTTC. Translated: CASSSTDRHQETQYF.

This clonotype has only a few counts. Germline is not matched at one junction end, which may reflect a read error. CDR3 amino acids: CATSDSGQGARDEQFF. The CDR3 DNA reads TGTGCCACCAGCGATTCCGGACAGGGGGCGCGGGATGAGCAGTTCTTC. The rearrangement uses TRBV24-1 and TRBJ2-1; 11 nucleotides match TRBD1. The CDR3 runs to 16 residues. CDR1 and CDR2 from the germline V gene are KGHDR and SFDVKD.

This clonotype was seen at least ten times. The chain uses TRBV7-6 and TRBJ1-3; TRBD1 agrees at 10 bases. The CDR3 spans 17 residues. Germline CDR1 reads SGHVS; CDR2 reads FNYEAQ. With 4 bases clipped from V and 0 bases from J, the junction kept 6 bases outside the gene matches. The CDR3 here is CASSSQTGGTSGNTIYF. The CDR3 coding sequence is TGTGCCAGCAGCTCCCAGACAGGGGGCACCTCTGGAAACACCATATATTTT. Complete variable domain (other parts from reference TRBV7-6 and TRBJ1-3): GAGVSQSPRYKVTKRGQDVALRCDPISGHVSLYWYRQALGQGPEFLTYFNYEAQQDKSGLPNDRFSAERPEGSISTLTIQRTEQRDSAMYRCASSSQTGGTSGNTIYFGEGSWLTVV.